This record looks at one T cell receptor beta chain sequence and its context. The antigen is undetermined. The data stem from a study of vaccination and CD4 T cells after COVID-19. Overall study context: Timing of post-vaccine sample collection was a median roughly 70 days after dose two, with a range of 14 to 241.

Described treatment: roughly nine-day PBMC culture with coronavirus spike peptide pools or control peptides (ViraFEST assay). TCRs were sequenced by ViraFEST after antigen-specific T cells had been expanded with peptide pools. Positive PCR dates spanned March to December 2020, predating US Alpha, Beta and Delta variants. Oncomine TCR Beta short-read sequencing was applied to DNA from cultured CD4+ T cells. TCRdb passed the PCR reads through MiXCR, listing each CDR3 protein once. In the table there are over 11,000 distinct CDR3 sequences, approximately 45% of which are singletons. Specimen: cultured CD4+ T cells from blood. The TCR was taken from a human donor with COVID-19.

The CDR3 spells CASNLGRDVSNQPQHF. The CDR3 DNA follows: TGTGCCAGCAACTTAGGAAGGGATGTAAGCAATCAGCCCCAGCATTTT. This chain connects TRBV12-3 or TRBV12-4 to TRBJ1-5; D remains unclear. V lost 7 bases and J lost 1, with 17 bases in between. There are 16 residues in the CDR3.